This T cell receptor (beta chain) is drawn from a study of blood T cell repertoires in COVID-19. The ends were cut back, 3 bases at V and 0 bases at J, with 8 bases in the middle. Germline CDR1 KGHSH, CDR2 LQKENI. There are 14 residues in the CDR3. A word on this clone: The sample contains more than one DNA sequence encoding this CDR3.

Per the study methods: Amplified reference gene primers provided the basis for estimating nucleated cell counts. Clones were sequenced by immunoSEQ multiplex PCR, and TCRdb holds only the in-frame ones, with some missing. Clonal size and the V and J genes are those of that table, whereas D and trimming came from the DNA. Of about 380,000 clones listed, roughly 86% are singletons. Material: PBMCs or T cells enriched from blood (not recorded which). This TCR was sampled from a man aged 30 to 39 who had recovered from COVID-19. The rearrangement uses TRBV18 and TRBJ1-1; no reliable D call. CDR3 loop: CASSPRGMNTEAFF. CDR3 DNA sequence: TGTGCCAGCTCACCGAGAGGAATGAACACTGAAGCTTTCTTT.